This passage covers 25 T cell receptor beta chains from one sample sequenced in a study of T cell responses to AZD1222 COVID-19 vaccine. The table came from immunoSEQ multiplex PCR; TCRdb's copy has only in-frame clones and leaves some out. The sample shows 110,000 to 150,000 clones, just over 90% of them seen only once. The material sequenced was peripheral blood, taken 28 days after the second AZD1222 dose. All receptors come from an adult who received the AZD1222 COVID-19 vaccine.

This rearrangement joins TRBV3-1 (or the pseudogene TRBV3-2) to TRBJ1-2; 8 bases map to TRBD1. This CDR3 is 15 amino acids long. Germline V CDR1 and CDR2: LGHDT, YNNKEL (reference sequence). Germline trimming cut 3 bases from V and 2 bases from J; bases unmatched to any gene: 5. CDR3 nucleotide sequence: TGTGCCAGCAGCCACGCCCGACAGGGGAACTATGGCTACACCTTC. Translation: CASSHARQGNYGYTF.

V usage is TRBV25-1 and J usage is TRBJ1-1; perhaps TRBD1 as D (6 bases). The V end lost 4 bases, the J end lost 4 bases, and 16 bases lay between the germline ends. This CDR3 contains 15 residues. From germline, CDR1 is MGHDK and CDR2 SYGVNS. This CDR3 reads CASSAHREGSTEAFF. The CDR3 bases are TGTGCCAGCAGTGCCCACAGGGAAGGGAGCACTGAAGCTTTCTTT.

The J gene is TRBJ1-5, the V gene TRBV19, with D unresolved. CDR1 and CDR2 from the germline V gene are LNHDA and SQIVND (reference sequence). V was cut by 4 bases and J by 2 bases, with 15 bases left in between. The CDR3 is made up of 16 amino acids. CDR3 in amino acids: CASSTREGNGNQPQHF. The CDR3, as DNA: TGTGCCAGTAGTACCCGTGAGGGCAACGGCAATCAGCCCCAGCATTTT. The full variable domain, rest sourced from reference TRBV19 and TRBJ1-5, is DGGITQSPKYLFRKEGQNVTLSCEQNLNHDAMYWYRQDPGQGLRLIYYSQIVNDFQKGDIAEGYSVSREKKESFPLTVTSAQKNPTAFYLCASSTREGNGNQPQHFGDGTRLSIL.

The chain has TRBV7-8 and TRBJ1-3, with D possibly being TRBD1 (6 bases). Germline V CDR1 and CDR2: SGHVS, FQNEAQ. The germline V and J ends were trimmed by 2 bases and 8 bases, with 10 bases remaining between them. The CDR3 is 13 amino acids. CDR3 sequence (DNA): TGTGCCAGCAGCTTATGGGGGGGGCACACCATATATTTT. Translating gives CASSLWGGHTIYF.

The chain employs TRBV18 and TRBJ1-2; perhaps TRBD1 as D (6 bases). V was cut by 4 bases and J by 4 bases, with 16 bases left in between. This CDR3 contains 15 residues. CDR1 is KGHSH and CDR2 is LQKENI in the germline V gene. The CDR3 is CASSLPGAASYGYTF. The CDR3 DNA follows: TGTGCCAGCTCACTCCCAGGGGCCGCCTCCTATGGCTACACCTTC.

This chain uses TRBV9 with TRBJ2-7; the D is unclear. This CDR3 spans 12 amino acids. Trimming cost V 3 bases and J 4 bases, with 8 bases left between them. Germline CDR1 is SGDLS and CDR2 is YYNGEE. CDR3 residues: CASSGDGYEQYF. DNA for the CDR3: TGTGCCAGCAGCGGAGACGGTTACGAGCAGTACTTC.

Concerning this clone itself: Other DNA sequences within the sample encode an identical CDR3. CDR3 amino acids: CASSLNNEQFF. As DNA, the CDR3 is TGTGCCAGCTCACTAAACAATGAGCAGTTCTTC. The J gene is TRBJ2-1, the V gene TRBV18; unclear D gene. Germline V lookup: CDR1 KGHSH, CDR2 LQKENI. This CDR3 contains 11 residues. Trimming removed 4 bases from V and 5 bases from J, with 3 bases in between.

The V gene is TRBV10-1, the J gene TRBJ2-7; the match to TRBD1 covers 7 bases. CDR3 size: 14 residues. Per the germline V gene, CDR1 is WNHNN and CDR2 is SYGVQD (reference sequence). After removal of 6 bases from V and 4 bases from J, the junction contained 9 bases not matched to a gene. The chain's CDR3 is CASSPWDRHYEQYF. The CDR3 coding sequence is TGCGCCAGCAGCCCCTGGGACAGACATTACGAGCAGTACTTC.

CDR3 region: CASSPRSASGATNEKLFF. The CDR3 region has the DNA TGTGCCAGCTCACCACGGTCAGCTTCTGGGGCCACTAATGAAAAACTGTTTTTT. The chain combines TRBV18 with TRBJ1-4; a possible D gene is TRBD1 (5 bases). V gave up 1 base and J gave up 2 bases, with 17 bases separating them. Germline CDR1 reads KGHSH; CDR2 reads LQKENI. This CDR3 spans 18 amino acids.

The chain recombines TRBV29-1 with TRBJ1-2; D is possibly TRBD1 (5 bases). This CDR3 has 13 amino acids. The germline V gene has CDR1 SQVTM and CDR2 ANQGSEA. Deletions cut 7 bases from V and 8 bases from J, with 20 bases between. In nucleotides, the CDR3 is TGCAGCGCGATAATTGGGACTTTACAGGGCTACACCTTC. Translation gives CSAIIGTLQGYTF.

The chain employs TRBV2 and TRBJ2-7; 7 bases fit TRBD2. The CDR3 runs 14 residues. Trimming took 6 bases from V and 2 from J; bases not matched to a gene: 7. Germline-derived CDR1 and CDR2 are SNHLY and FYNNEI. CDR3 protein: CASRLEGGAYEQYF. Written as DNA, the CDR3 is TGTGCCAGCAGGCTTGAGGGAGGGGCCTACGAGCAGTACTTC. The full variable domain, completed using reference TRBV2 and TRBJ2-7, is EPEVTQTPSHQVTQMGQEVILRCVPISNHLYFYWYRQILGQKVEFLVSFYNNEISEKSEIFDDQFSVERPDGSNFTLKIRSTKLEDSAMYFCASRLEGGAYEQYFGPGTRLTVT.

The chain recombines TRBV10-3 with TRBJ1-6; 7 bases fit TRBD1. Germline V gene data show CDR1 as ENHRY and CDR2 as SYGVKD. CDR3 length: 13 residues. The ends lost 5 bases at V and 6 bases at J; junction bases unmatched: 1. CDR3 loop: CAISPGGNSPLHF. As DNA, the CDR3 is TGTGCCATCAGTCCAGGGGGTAATTCACCCCTCCACTTT.

J is TRBJ1-6 and V is TRBV5-1, with TRBD1 as a possible D gene (5 bases). Germline V gene sequence: CDR1 SGHRS, CDR2 YFSETQ. CDR3 length: 14 residues. V dropped 0 bases and J dropped 10 bases, with 11 bases sitting between them. CDR3 region: CASSLGQGNSPLHF. The CDR3 DNA follows: TGCGCCAGCAGCTTGGGGCAGGGTAACTCACCCCTCCACTTT. The variable domain in full, completed from reference TRBV5-1 and TRBJ1-6, reads KAGVTQTPRYLIKTRGQQVTLSCSPISGHRSVSWYQQTPGQGLQFLFEYFSETQRNKGNFPGRFSGRQFSNSRSEMNVSTLELGDSALYLCASSLGQGNSPLHFGNGTRLTVT.

This clone was observed a single time. The chain couples TRBV15 to TRBJ1-5; tentative D call: TRBD1 (5 bases). Germline CDR1 LNHNV, CDR2 YYDKDF (reference sequence). This CDR3 spans 14 amino acids. V lost 0 bases and J 6 bases, leaving 9 bases between the germline ends. This chain's CDR3 is CATSRDSGSQPQHF. In DNA, the CDR3 is TGTGCCACCAGCAGAGATTCAGGGAGTCAGCCCCAGCATTTT.

In its sample, this clone was seen once. This chain uses TRBV3-1 (or the pseudogene TRBV3-2) with TRBJ2-7, with a weak D call TRBD1 (5 bases). Deletions cut 4 bases from V and 2 bases from J, with 9 bases between. CDR1 and CDR2 (germline): LGHDT, YNNKEL (reference sequence). CDR3 length equals 13 residues. The chain's CDR3 is CASSPDNPYEQYF. Here the CDR3 DNA reads TGTGCCAGCAGCCCGGACAACCCCTACGAGCAGTACTTC.

CDR3: CASQTGVREKLFF. As DNA, the CDR3 is TGTGCCAGTCAGACAGGGGTTAGGGAAAAACTGTTTTTT. The gene calls are TRBV6-5 and TRBJ1-4; 8 nucleotides align to TRBD1. CDR3 length equals 13 residues. CDR1 and CDR2 from the germline V gene are MNHEY and SVGAGI. The V and J ends lost 9 bases and 8 bases, in that order; junction bases with no gene match: 8.

The rearrangement joins TRBV7-9 to TRBJ2-1; TRBD1 aligns across 8 bases. The V gene's germline CDR1 is SEHNR and CDR2 FQNEAQ (reference sequence). The V and J ends lost 3 bases and 6 bases, in that order; junction bases with no gene match: 1. CDR3 length: 13 residues. The CDR3 nucleotides are TGTGCCAGCAGCTTCAGGGGGCCCAATGAGCAGTTCTTC. Protein: CASSFRGPNEQFF.

The chain has TRBV14 and TRBJ2-5, with D unresolved. The CDR3 runs to 13 residues. Trimming removed 4 bases at V and 5 bases at J, with 11 bases between. Germline lookup yields CDR1 SGHDN and CDR2 FVKESK. CDR3 coding DNA: TGTGCCAGCAGCCGGCAGCCGGTGGAGACCCAGTACTTC. It is translated as CASSRQPVETQYF.

The rearrangement joins TRBV2 to TRBJ1-5, with D unclear. Germline values: CDR1 SNHLY, CDR2 FYNNEI. The CDR3 length is 12 residues. Deletions cut 4 bases from V and 4 bases from J, with 5 bases between. The CDR3 DNA reads TGTGCCAGCAGTGCCTCGAATCAGCCCCAGCATTTT. It is translated as CASSASNQPQHF. Full variable domain (rest looked up from reference TRBV2 and TRBJ1-5): EPEVTQTPSHQVTQMGQEVILRCVPISNHLYFYWYRQILGQKVEFLVSFYNNEISEKSEIFDDQFSVERPDGSNFTLKIRSTKLEDSAMYFCASSASNQPQHFGDGTRLSIL.

This clone was observed once. The chain joins TRBV2 to TRBJ2-4; TRBD1 aligns across 9 bases. The CDR3 totals 14 residues. Germline CDR1 is SNHLY and CDR2 is FYNNEI. The trim removed 4 bases at V and 7 bases at J, leaving 5 bases unmatched. The chain's CDR3 is CASSGQGGDNIQYF. The CDR3 coding sequence is TGTGCCAGCAGTGGACAGGGGGGTGATAACATTCAGTACTTC.

The chain couples TRBV7-3 to TRBJ1-1, with D possibly being TRBD1 (6 bases). The germline V gene encodes CDR1 SGHTA and CDR2 FQGTGA. V gave up 4 bases and J gave up 0 bases, with 9 bases separating them. CDR3 length: 14 amino acids. The CDR3 loop is CASSSAGVNTEAFF. The DNA of the CDR3 is TGTGCCAGCAGCTCTGCAGGGGTGAACACTGAAGCTTTCTTT.

The chain couples TRBV27 to TRBJ2-2; TRBD1 agrees at 8 bases. The V and J ends lost 8 bases and 2 bases, in that order; junction bases with no gene match: 4. There are 14 residues in the CDR3. The germline gives CDR1 MNHEY, CDR2 SMNVEV (reference sequence). CDR3 amino acids: CASSDRGNTGELFF. The CDR3 region has the DNA TGTGCCAGCTCCGACAGGGGTAACACCGGGGAGCTGTTTTTT.

J is TRBJ2-3 and V is TRBV19, with 7 bases that match TRBD1. V was pared by 1 base and J by 0 bases, with 4 bases of the junction left unmatched. The CDR3 is 16 residues long. Germline V gene sequence: CDR1 LNHDA, CDR2 SQIVND (reference sequence). The CDR3 region is CASSIGTGHSTDTQYF. The CDR3 region has the DNA TGTGCCAGTAGTATAGGGACAGGACATAGCACAGATACGCAGTATTTT.

Points on this clone: This same CDR3 is encoded by further DNA sequences in the sample. The CDR3 DNA follows: TGCGCCAGCAGCTCGGGACAGGGGTATGGCTACACCTTC. Its protein is CASSSGQGYGYTF. The J gene is TRBJ1-2, the V gene TRBV5-1, with 10 positions matching TRBD1. CDR1 is SGHRS and CDR2 is YFSETQ in the germline V gene. The V and J ends lost 3 bases and 5 bases, in that order; junction bases with no gene match: 1. This CDR3 spans 13 amino acids.

This clone was counted once. The chain has TRBV30 and TRBJ2-1; 8 bases match TRBD2. The CDR3 is 14 residues long. V was pared by 5 bases and J by 9 bases, with 12 bases of the junction left unmatched. Germline CDR1 reads GTSNPN; CDR2 reads SVGIG (reference sequence). In DNA, the CDR3 is TGTGCCTGGGGTCGGGGGGGAAAGGTACCTGAGCAGTTCTTC. This gives the protein CAWGRGGKVPEQFF. The full variable domain, with the rest looked up from reference TRBV30 and TRBJ2-1, is SQTIHQWPATLVQPVGSPLSLECTVEGTSNPNLYWYRQAAGRGLQLLFYSVGIGQISSEVPQNLSASRPQDRQFILSSKKLLLSDSGFYLCAWGRGGKVPEQFFGPGTRLTVL.